This T cell receptor beta chain was sequenced for a study of cytomegalovirus exposure and HLA in healthy donors. Notes on the study in general: As a later analysis showed, a missense DCLRE1C variant was linked to trimming of TCR beta V- and J-genes. Sequencing depth across donors, presence/absence analyses assumed, was roughly uniform. Several V segments, TRBV6-2 and TRBV6-3 among them, could not be told apart and were dropped.

The PCR was carried out with 60 Vbeta primers and 13 Jbeta primers. Profiling relied on immunoSEQ multiplex PCR, and the TCRdb table lists in-frame clones only, not all of them. The data contain some 150,000 clones, about three quarters of them singletons. Concerning this clone: Its specificity is unknown.

Germline trimming cut 3 bases from V and 4 bases from J; bases unmatched to any gene: 6. The length of the CDR3 is 15 residues. Germline CDR1 LNHDA, CDR2 SQIVND (reference sequence). The source is a female donor in good health and CMV-seronegative. The V call is TRBV19, the J call TRBJ1-2; 9 positions agree with TRBD1. The material sequenced was PBMCs. The DNA for the CDR3 is TGTGCCAGTAGTATGTCGGGGGGACAGGGCTATGGCTACACCTTC. It encodes CASSMSGGQGYGYTF.